These T cell receptor beta chains were read from a single sample in a study of blood T cells in healthy people across ages. Via MiXCR, TCRdb re-called the 5' RACE reads, giving one row per CDR3 protein. The table shows 380,000 or so distinct CDR3 sequences, with more than 45% occurring only once. The sample comprised blood. These receptors were collected from a man aged 55-75 years in good health. CDR3s leave out the opening cysteine and the closing phenylalanine or tryptophan.

SARALAGGLGVQETQY,TRBV20-1,TRBJ2-5
AISESPGGQGADTQY,TRBV10-3,TRBJ2-3
ASSPGGVGLAEYNEQF,TRBV5-6,TRBJ2-1
ASSQGALTYEQY,TRBV18,TRBJ2-7
ASRAWRTSYEQY,TRBV2,TRBJ2-7
SVEGGGSYEQY,TRBV29-1,TRBJ2-7
ASSSGEHTDTQY,TRBV9,TRBJ2-3
SVFAGLGTEAF,TRBV29-1,TRBJ1-1
ASSPQLGTAYEQY,TRBV7-7,TRBJ2-7
ASEVFGSPQETQY,TRBV11-2,TRBJ2-5
ASTGGRGDTQY,TRBV28,TRBJ2-3
SARDPIRRGSTDTQY,TRBV20-1,TRBJ2-3
AWSRPPDTQY,TRBV30,TRBJ2-3
ASMADPSTDTQY,TRBV10-3,TRBJ2-3
ASSQVAAGGTQF,TRBV4-3,TRBJ2-1
ASSDIPSRSPLH,TRBV6-4,TRBJ1-6
ASSQGRDSVGYT,TRBV4-2,TRBJ1-2